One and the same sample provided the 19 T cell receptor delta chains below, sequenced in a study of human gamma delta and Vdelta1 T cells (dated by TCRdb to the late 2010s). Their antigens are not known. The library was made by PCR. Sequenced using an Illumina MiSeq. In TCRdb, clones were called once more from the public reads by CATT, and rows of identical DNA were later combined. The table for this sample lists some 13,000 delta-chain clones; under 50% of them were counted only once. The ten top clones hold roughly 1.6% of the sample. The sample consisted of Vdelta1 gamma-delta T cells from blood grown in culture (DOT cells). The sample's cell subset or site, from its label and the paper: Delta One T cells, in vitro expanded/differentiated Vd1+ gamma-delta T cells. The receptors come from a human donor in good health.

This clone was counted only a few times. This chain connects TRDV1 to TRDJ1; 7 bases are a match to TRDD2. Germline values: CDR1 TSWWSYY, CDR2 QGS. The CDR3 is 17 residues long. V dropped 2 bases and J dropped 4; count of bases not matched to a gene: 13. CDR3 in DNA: TGTGCTCTTGGGGAAGTTCCTACGGATCGCGGGTACGATAAACTCATCTTT. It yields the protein CALGEVPTDRGYDKLIF.

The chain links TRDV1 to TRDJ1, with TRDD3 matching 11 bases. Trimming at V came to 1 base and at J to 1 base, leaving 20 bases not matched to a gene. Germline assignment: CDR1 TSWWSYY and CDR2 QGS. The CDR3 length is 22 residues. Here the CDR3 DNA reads TGTGCTCTTGGGGAACCGTTGCTTCACTTACTGGGGGATATTCGGGGCACCGATAAACTCATCTTT. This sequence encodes CALGEPLLHLLGDIRGTDKLIF.

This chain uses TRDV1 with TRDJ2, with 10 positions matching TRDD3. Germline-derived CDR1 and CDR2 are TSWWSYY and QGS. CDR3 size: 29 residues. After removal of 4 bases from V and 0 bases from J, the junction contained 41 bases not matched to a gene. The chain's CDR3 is CALGAPDSQASLNAGGYAGGLALTAQLFF. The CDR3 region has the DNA TGTGCTCTTGGGGCACCGGACAGCCAGGCCTCCCTGAATGCCGGGGGATACGCGGGTGGCCTCGCTTTGACAGCACAACTCTTCTTT.

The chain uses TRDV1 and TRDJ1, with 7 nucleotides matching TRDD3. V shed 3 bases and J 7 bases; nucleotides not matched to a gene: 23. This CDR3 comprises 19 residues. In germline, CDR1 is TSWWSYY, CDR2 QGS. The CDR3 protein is CALGDPSPTGEWGSGKLIF. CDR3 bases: TGTGCTCTTGGGGACCCCTCTCCGACTGGGGAGTGGGGGTCTGGTAAACTCATCTTT.

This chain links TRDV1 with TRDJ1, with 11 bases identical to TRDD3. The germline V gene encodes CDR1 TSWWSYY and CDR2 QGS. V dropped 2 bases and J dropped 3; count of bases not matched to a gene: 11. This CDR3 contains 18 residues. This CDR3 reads CALGEFLLGGYESDKLIF. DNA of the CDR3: TGTGCTCTTGGGGAATTCCTACTTGGGGGATACGAGTCCGATAAACTCATCTTT.

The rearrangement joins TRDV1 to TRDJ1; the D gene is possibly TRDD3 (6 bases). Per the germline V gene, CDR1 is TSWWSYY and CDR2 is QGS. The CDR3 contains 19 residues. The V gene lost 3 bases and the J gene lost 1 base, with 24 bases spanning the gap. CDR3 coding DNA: TGTGCTCTTGGGGAGCATGAGGGTTCCCTGGGGTTAGGCACCGATAAACTCATCTTT. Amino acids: CALGEHEGSLGLGTDKLIF.

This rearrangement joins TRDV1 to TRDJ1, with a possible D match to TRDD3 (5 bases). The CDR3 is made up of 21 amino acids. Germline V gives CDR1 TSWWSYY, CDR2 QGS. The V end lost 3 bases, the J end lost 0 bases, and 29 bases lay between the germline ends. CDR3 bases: TGTGCTCTTGGGGATACTATTCCCCGTACTGGTATACTAGGGTACACCGATAAACTCATCTTT. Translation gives CALGDTIPRTGILGYTDKLIF.

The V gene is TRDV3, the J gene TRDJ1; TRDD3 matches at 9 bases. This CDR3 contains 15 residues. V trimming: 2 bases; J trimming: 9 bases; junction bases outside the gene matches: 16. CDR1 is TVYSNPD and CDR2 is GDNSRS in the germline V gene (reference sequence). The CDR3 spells CAFAFPYRGYVELIF. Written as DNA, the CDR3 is TGTGCCTTTGCCTTCCCGTATAGGGGATACGTTGAACTCATCTTT.

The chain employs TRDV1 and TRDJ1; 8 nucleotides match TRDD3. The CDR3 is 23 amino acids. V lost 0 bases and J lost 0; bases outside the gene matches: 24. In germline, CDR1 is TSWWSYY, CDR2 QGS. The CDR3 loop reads CALGELDLRRFHLLGGYTDKLIF. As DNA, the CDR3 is TGTGCTCTTGGGGAACTAGATCTCCGACGTTTCCATTTACTGGGGGGCTACACCGATAAACTCATCTTT.

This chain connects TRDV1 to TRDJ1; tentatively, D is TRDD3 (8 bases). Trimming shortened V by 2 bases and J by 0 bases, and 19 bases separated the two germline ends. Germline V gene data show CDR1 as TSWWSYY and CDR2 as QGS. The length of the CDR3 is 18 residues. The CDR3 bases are TGTGCTCTTGGGGAAGGCCTTCCTTTACTGGGGGACACCGATAAACTCATCTTT. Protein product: CALGEGLPLLGDTDKLIF.

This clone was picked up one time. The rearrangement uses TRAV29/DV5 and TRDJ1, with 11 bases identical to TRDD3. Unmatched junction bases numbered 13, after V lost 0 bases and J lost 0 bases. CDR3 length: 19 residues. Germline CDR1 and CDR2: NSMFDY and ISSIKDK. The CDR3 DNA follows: TGTGCAGCAAGCGCGGGTTACTGGGGGATAAATCTGTACACCGATAAACTCATCTTT. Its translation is CAASAGYWGINLYTDKLIF.

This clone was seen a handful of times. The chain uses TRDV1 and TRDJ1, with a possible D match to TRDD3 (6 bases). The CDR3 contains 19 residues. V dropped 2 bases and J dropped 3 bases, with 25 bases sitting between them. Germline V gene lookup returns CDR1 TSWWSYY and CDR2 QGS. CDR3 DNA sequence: TGTGCTCTTGGGGAATGGTGCCTACCTAGGGGATCCGACCCCGATAAACTCATCTTT. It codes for CALGEWCLPRGSDPDKLIF.

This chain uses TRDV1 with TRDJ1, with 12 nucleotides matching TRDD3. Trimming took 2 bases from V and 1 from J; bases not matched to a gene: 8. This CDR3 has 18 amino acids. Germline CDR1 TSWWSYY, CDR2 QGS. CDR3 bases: TGTGCTCTTGGGGAAGCTCTGGGGGATACGGAGGGCACCGATAAACTCATCTTT. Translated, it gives CALGEALGDTEGTDKLIF.

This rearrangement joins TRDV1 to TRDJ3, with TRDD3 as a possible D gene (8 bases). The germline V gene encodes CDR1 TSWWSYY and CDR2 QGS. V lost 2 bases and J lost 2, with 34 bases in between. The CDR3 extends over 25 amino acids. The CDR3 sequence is CALGEYLSFLQRDTQGPWDTRQMFF. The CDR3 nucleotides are TGTGCTCTTGGGGAATATCTCTCTTTCCTACAAAGGGATACGCAGGGGCCCTGGGACACCCGACAGATGTTTTTC.

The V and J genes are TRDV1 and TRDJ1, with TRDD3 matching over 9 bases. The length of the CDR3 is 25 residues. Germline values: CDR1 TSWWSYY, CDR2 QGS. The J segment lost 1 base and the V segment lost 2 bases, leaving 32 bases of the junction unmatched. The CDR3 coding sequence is TGTGCTCTTGGGGAATTTTTAGCGTCCCCTAATGCAACTGATGGGGGATATGCCCCCACCGATAAACTCATCTTT. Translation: CALGEFLASPNATDGGYAPTDKLIF.

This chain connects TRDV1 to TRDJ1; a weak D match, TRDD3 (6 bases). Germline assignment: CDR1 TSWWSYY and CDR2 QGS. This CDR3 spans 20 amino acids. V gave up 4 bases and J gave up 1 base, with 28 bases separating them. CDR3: CALGALFSSRGSTFTDKLIF. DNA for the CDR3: TGTGCTCTTGGGGCGTTATTTTCCTCGAGGGGATCCACTTTCACCGATAAACTCATCTTT.

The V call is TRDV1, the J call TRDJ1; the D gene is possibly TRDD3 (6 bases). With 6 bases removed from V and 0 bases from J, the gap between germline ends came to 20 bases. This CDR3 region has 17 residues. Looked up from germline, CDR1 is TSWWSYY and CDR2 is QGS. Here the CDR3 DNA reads TGTGCTCTTGGAGGCGGGGGGACGCTTAGGTACACCGATAAACTCATCTTT. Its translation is CALGGGGTLRYTDKLIF.

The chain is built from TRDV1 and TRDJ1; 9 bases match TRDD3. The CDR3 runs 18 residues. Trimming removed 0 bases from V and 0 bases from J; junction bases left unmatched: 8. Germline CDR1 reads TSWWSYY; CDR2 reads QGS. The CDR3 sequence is CALGELGLGDPYTDKLIF. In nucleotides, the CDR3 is TGTGCTCTTGGGGAACTAGGACTGGGGGACCCCTACACCGATAAACTCATCTTT.

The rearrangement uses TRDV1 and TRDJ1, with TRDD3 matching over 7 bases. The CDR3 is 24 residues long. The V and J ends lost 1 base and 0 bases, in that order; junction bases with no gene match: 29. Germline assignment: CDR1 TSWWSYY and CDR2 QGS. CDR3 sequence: CALGEPPPRDNYWGKGGYTDKLIF. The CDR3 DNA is TGTGCTCTTGGGGAACCCCCCCCCCGGGACAACTACTGGGGAAAAGGCGGGTACACCGATAAACTCATCTTT.